This entry describes one T cell receptor beta chain. TCRdb keeps only in-frame clones here, not all; method: immunoSEQ multiplex PCR. Of hundreds of thousands of clones detected, about 80% appear once; the ten largest clones hold roughly a tenth. The CDR3 covers 13 residues. Trimming removed 6 bases at V and 3 bases at J, with 11 bases between. Germline CDR1 and CDR2: WSHSY and SAAADI. This specimen comes from a study of blood T cell repertoires in COVID-19. On the study more broadly: Sample material is recorded as cDNA or gDNA derived from T cells, B-cell-depleted T cells, or PBMCs.

The sample comprised peripheral blood. The sequence came from a woman of 80 years or more with acute or convalescent COVID-19. J is TRBJ1-1 and V is TRBV10-2; D remains ambiguous. CDR3 in DNA: TGCGCCAGCAGAGCCTCTCGGGACACTGAAGCTTTCTTT. Amino acids: CASRASRDTEAFF.